This TCR beta chain was sequenced during a study of T cells in Graves' hyperthyroidism and ophthalmopathy. The V end was cut by 4 bases, the J end by 0 bases, with 6 bases between. The CDR3 has 13 residues. Newly diagnosed patients aged 18 to 65 had hyperthyroidism of under 2 months' duration. It was 10 ml of fresh peripheral blood that supplied the PBMCs. This clonotype was found many times. There were TCR beta CDR3 regions amplified from RNA transcripts. The TCR CDR3 first-round RT-PCR relied on the HTBI primer set. TCRdb reprocessed the multiplex PCR reads via MiXCR and lists one record per CDR3 protein. The table shows some 560,000 distinct CDR3 sequences, with approximately 15% occurring only once.

Sequenced material: blood. This TCR came from a woman between 40 and 50 years old with Graves' hyperthyroidism. The V and J genes are TRBV12-3 or TRBV12-4 and TRBJ2-5, with D hard to call. The CDR3 nucleotides are TGTGCCAGCAGTTCAACCAACCAAGAGACCCAGTACTTC. It translates to CASSSTNQETQYF.